The rows below give T cell receptor beta chains drawn from one sample of a study of T-cell reconstitution after alpha-beta-depleted transplantation in children. TCRdb used MiXCR to reprocess the PCR reads, holding one entry per CDR3 protein. Of around 340,000 distinct CDR3 sequences listed, more than 10% are singletons. Here the sequenced sample was PBMCs, taken from the stem cell graft. These receptors came from a human donor who donated a stem cell graft to a child with Fanconi anemia. Both conserved end residues are trimmed from each CDR3.

cdr3_aa j_call v_call
SVEDLRNEQF TRBJ2-1 TRBV29-1
ASSLGRLAGVSRNIQY TRBJ2-4 TRBV11-2
ASSGVAGTGELF TRBJ2-2 TRBV5-1
ASSNPSGGAGNEQF TRBJ2-1 TRBV5-1
ASSLTGDSPLH TRBJ1-6 TRBV7-9
ASSPPAGGFNEQF TRBJ2-1 TRBV13
ASSGNRRNTEAF TRBJ1-1 TRBV4-3
ASSLEGRGHQPQH TRBJ1-5 TRBV5-1
SAPTGTVDNQPQH TRBJ1-5 TRBV20-1
SARKKNTEAF TRBJ1-1 TRBV20-1
ASSQKIGWGTEAF TRBJ1-1 TRBV5-8
ASSPTEGNQPQH TRBJ1-5 TRBV18
ASSSDSYSNQPQH TRBJ1-5 TRBV6-5
SARVREREGQPQH TRBJ1-5 TRBV20-1
ASSEERVGYT TRBJ1-2 TRBV6-1
ASSLYDPTDTGELF TRBJ2-2 TRBV12-3/TRBV12-4
ASSSSFYDRGADTQY TRBJ2-3 TRBV18
ASSARQEMNTGELF TRBJ2-2 TRBV9
ASRWTGGMEQF TRBJ2-1 TRBV6-2/TRBV6-3